The clone carrying this TCR beta chain was observed a few times. The data were obtained in a study of T-cell memory formation after mild COVID-19. A single record per CDR3 protein comes from TCRdb applying MiXCR to the 5' RACE reads. This table has fewer than 140,000 distinct CDR3 sequences, approximately 15% appearing once. The TCR sequence derives from an adult woman who had mild COVID-19 (a few samples of this study predate the infection). Cell type and time point are not known. The sequencing sample was made of PBMCs or a T cell subset sorted from them (not recorded which).

The CDR3 bases are TGTGCCAGCAGCCCCACCAGTGGGGAAACAGATACGCAGTATTTT. It specifies CASSPTSGETDTQYF. V gene TRBV4-2 combines with J gene TRBJ2-3; D call uncertain. CDR3 size: 15 residues. From germline, CDR1 is LGHNA and CDR2 YNFKEQ. Trimming took off 4 bases at V and 3 bases at J, with 14 bases between the two ends.